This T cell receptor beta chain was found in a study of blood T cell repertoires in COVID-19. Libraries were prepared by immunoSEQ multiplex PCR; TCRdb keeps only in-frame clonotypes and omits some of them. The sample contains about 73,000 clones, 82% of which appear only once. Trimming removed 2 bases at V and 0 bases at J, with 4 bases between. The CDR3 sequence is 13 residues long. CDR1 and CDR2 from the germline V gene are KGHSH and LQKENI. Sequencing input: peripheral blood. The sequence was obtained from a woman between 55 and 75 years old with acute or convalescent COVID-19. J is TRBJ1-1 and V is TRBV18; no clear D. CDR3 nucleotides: TGTGCCAGCTCACCAGGCATGAACACTGAAGCTTTCTTT. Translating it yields CASSPGMNTEAFF.